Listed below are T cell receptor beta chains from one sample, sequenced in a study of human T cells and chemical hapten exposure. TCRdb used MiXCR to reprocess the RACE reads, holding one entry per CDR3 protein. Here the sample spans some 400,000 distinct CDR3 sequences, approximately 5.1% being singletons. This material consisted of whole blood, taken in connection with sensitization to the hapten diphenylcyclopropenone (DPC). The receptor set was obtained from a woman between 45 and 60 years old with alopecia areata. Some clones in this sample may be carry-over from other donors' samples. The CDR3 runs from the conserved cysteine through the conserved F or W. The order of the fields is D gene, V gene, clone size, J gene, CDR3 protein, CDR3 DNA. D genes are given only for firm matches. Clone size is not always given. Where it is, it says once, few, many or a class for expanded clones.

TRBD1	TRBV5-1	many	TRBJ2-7	CASSSTGPTYEQYF	TGCGCCAGCAGCTCGACAGGGCCGACCTACGAGCAGTACTTC
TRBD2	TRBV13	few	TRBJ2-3	CASSFLPSGSTDTQYF	TGTGCCAGCAGCTTTCTACCTAGCGGGAGCACAGATACGCAGTATTTT
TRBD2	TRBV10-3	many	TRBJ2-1	CAISGVLAGYPRSYNEQFF	TGTGCCATCAGTGGAGTACTAGCGGGATACCCGCGCTCCTACAATGAGCAGTTCTTC
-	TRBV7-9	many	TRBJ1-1	CASSLDPNTEAFF	TGTGCCAGCAGCTTAGACCCGAACACTGAAGCTTTCTTT
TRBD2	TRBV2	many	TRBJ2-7	CASIPGRGLAEYEQYF	TGTGCCAGCATCCCCGGTCGGGGACTAGCGGAGTACGAGCAGTACTTC
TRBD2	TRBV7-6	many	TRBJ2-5	CASSPTTGTKETQYF	TGTGCCAGCAGCCCTACCACCGGGACTAAAGAGACCCAGTACTTC
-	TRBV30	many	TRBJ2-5	CAWSSQETQYF	TGTGCCTGGAGTTCTCAAGAGACCCAGTACTTC
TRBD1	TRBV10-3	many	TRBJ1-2	CAITGDSSYGYTF	TGTGCCATCACAGGGGACAGTTCCTATGGCTACACCTTC
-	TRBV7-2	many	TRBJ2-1	CASSLVPTGNEQFF	TGTGCCAGCAGCTTAGTCCCGACCGGGAATGAGCAGTTCTTC
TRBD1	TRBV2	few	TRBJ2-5	CASRDREQETQYF	TGTGCCAGCAGGGACAGGGAACAAGAGACCCAGTACTTC
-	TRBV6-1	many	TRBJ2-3	CASSEFGGSDTQYF	TGTGCCAGCAGTGAATTTGGGGGCTCAGATACGCAGTATTTT
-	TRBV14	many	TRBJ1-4	CASRDEKLFF	TGTGCCAGCAGAGATGAAAAACTGTTTTTT
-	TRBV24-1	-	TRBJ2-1	CATSDRGEQFF	TGTGCCACCAGTGATCGGGGTGAGCAGTTCTTC
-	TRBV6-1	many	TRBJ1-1	CASSELGPMNTEAFF	TGTGCCAGCAGTGAATTAGGGCCCATGAACACTGAAGCTTTCTTT
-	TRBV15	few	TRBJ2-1	CATSSPRNEQFF	TGTGCCACCAGCAGCCCCCGCAATGAGCAGTTCTTC
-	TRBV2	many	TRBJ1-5	CASGPPFAGPQHF	TGTGCCAGCGGTCCCCCATTCGCGGGGCCCCAGCATTTT
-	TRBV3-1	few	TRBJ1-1	CASSQAGAGNTEAFF	TGTGCCAGCAGCCAAGCAGGGGCCGGGAACACTGAAGCTTTCTTT
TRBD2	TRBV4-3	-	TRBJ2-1	CASSSRLAGTDEQFF	TGCGCCAGCAGCTCCCGACTAGCGGGAACCGATGAGCAGTTCTTC
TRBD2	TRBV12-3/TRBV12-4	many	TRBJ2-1	CASTLPGLPANEQFF	TGTGCCAGCACCCTGCCGGGACTACCTGCCAATGAGCAGTTCTTC
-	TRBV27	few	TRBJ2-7	CASSFTGRPREQYF	TGTGCCAGCAGTTTCACCGGACGTCCGCGAGAGCAGTACTTC
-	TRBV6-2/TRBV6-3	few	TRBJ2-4	CASSYGGEKEALAKNIQYF	TGTGCCAGCAGTTATGGGGGCGAAAAGGAGGCCCTAGCCAAAAACATTCAGTACTTC
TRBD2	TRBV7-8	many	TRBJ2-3	CASSLTSGGSFGSSTDTQYF	TGTGCCAGCAGCCTAACTAGCGGGGGGTCATTCGGATCTAGCACAGATACGCAGTATTTT